This is a list of T cell receptor beta chains from one sample in a study of cytomegalovirus exposure and HLA in healthy donors. TCRdb's table, derived via immunoSEQ multiplex PCR, lists solely in-frame clones and lacks some. The profile shows under 250,000 clones, roughly four fifths of them singletons. Material: PBMCs. All receptors come from a man aged 25 to 40 in good health and CMV-seronegative. The CDR3 runs from the conserved cysteine through the conserved F or W. The D gene is left open where the match is weak. Clone size is stated in some rows and not others, as once, few, many or a class when expanded.

j_gene | len | d_gene | v_gene | abundance | CDR3nt | CDR3aa
TRBJ2-7 | 15 | NA | TRBV5-4 | NA | TGTGCCAGCAGCCCCCCCCGAGGACTTGACTACGAGCAGTACTTC | CASSPPRGLDYEQYF
TRBJ2-1 | 13 | TRBD1 | TRBV6-6 | NA | TGTGCCCACAGTACAGGGGCCTACAATGAGCAGTTCTTC | CAHSTGAYNEQFF
TRBJ1-1 | 16 | TRBD1 | TRBV28 | NA | TGTGCCAGCAGTTTATCGACAGGGGGCGCGACCGCTGAAGCTTTCTTT | CASSLSTGGATAEAFF
TRBJ2-3 | 14 | TRBD2 | TRBV11-3 | few | TGTGCCAGCAGCTTAGGTACTAGCGCAGATACGCAGTATTTT | CASSLGTSADTQYF
TRBJ2-2 | 12 | NA | TRBV30 | NA | TGTGCCTGGGGTCCCCCGGCCGGGGAGCTGTTTTTT | CAWGPPAGELFF
TRBJ2-2 | 15 | NA | TRBV5-1 | NA | TGCGCCAGCAGCGCCACAGGGACCAACACCGGGGAGCTGTTTTTT | CASSATGTNTGELFF
TRBJ1-5 | 14 | NA | TRBV5-1 | NA | TGCGCCAGCAGCAAGGACCCCGGGGGTCAGCCCCAGCATTTT | CASSKDPGGQPQHF
TRBJ2-2 | 15 | TRBD1 | TRBV7-3 | NA | TGTGCCAGCAGCTCATCGGCAGGGGGCACCGGGGAGCTGTTTTTT | CASSSSAGGTGELFF
TRBJ2-2 | 17 | TRBD2 | TRBV5-1 | NA | TGCGCCAGCAGCCAAATTGGACTAGCGGGAGGGCTCGGGGAGCTGTTTTTT | CASSQIGLAGGLGELFF
TRBJ1-2 | 17 | TRBD1 | TRBV9 | NA | TGTGCCAGCAGCGTAGGAACAGGGGGCCAAGGGAGTTTTGGCTACACCTTC | CASSVGTGGQGSFGYTF
TRBJ2-7 | 15 | NA | TRBV28 | NA | TGTGCCAGCAGGGACCCGGGAAGCAACTCCTACGAGCAGTACTTC | CASRDPGSNSYEQYF
TRBJ2-1 | 16 | TRBD1 | TRBV7-9 | NA | TGTGCCAGCAGCCGAAGGACAGGGTTATACTACAATGAGCAGTTCTTC | CASSRRTGLYYNEQFF
TRBJ2-7 | 14 | NA | TRBV9 | NA | TGTGCCAGCAGCCTTGCCGCGATCTCCTACGAGCAGTACTTC | CASSLAAISYEQYF
TRBJ2-2 | 15 | NA | TRBV5-1 | NA | TGCGCCAGCAGCTTCAACAGCATACCCACCGGGGAGCTGTTTTTT | CASSFNSIPTGELFF
TRBJ2-7 | 15 | TRBD2 | TRBV11-2 | NA | TGTGCCAGCAGCTCGGGACTAGCGGGAGGCTACGAGCAGTACTTC | CASSSGLAGGYEQYF
TRBJ1-3 | 12 | NA | TRBV7-9 | once | TGTGCCAGCAGCTTATTGGGGGGCACCATATATTTT | CASSLLGGTIYF
TRBJ1-5 | 16 | TRBD1 | TRBV27 | NA | TGTGCCAGCCGATCCCAGGGGGCTGTAGTAGGTCAGCCCCAGCATTTT | CASRSQGAVVGQPQHF
TRBJ2-3 | 16 | TRBD2 | TRBV4-1 | NA | TGCGCCAGCAGCTCCGGGACTAGCGGGACCACAGATACGCAGTATTTT | CASSSGTSGTTDTQYF
TRBJ1-1 | 14 | TRBD1 | TRBV5-4 | once | TGTGCCAGCAGCGTGGACAGGGCGGCCACTGAAGCTTTCTTT | CASSVDRAATEAFF
TRBJ2-1 | 15 | NA | TRBV27 | NA | TGTGCCAGCAGCCAGCTCGGGGGTAGCTACAATGAGCAGTTCTTC | CASSQLGGSYNEQFF
TRBJ1-1 | 14 | TRBD1 | TRBV6-1 | NA | TGTGCCAGCAGCCTCCGGGACAGGAACACTGAAGCTTTCTTT | CASSLRDRNTEAFF
TRBJ2-7 | 16 | NA | TRBV5-1 | NA | TGCGCCAGCAGCTTGGTCACATCTTATTGGAGCTACGAGCAGTACTTC | CASSLVTSYWSYEQYF
TRBJ2-5 | 14 | NA | TRBV5-4 | few | TGTGCCAGCAGCTTGGTCGGGGTTTCGGAGACCCAGTACTTC | CASSLVGVSETQYF
TRBJ2-7 | 14 | NA | TRBV7-9 | NA | TGTGCCAGCAGCTTAGAGGGGTCCCCCTACGAGCAGTACTTC | CASSLEGSPYEQYF
TRBJ2-7 | 14 | TRBD1 | TRBV27 | NA | TGTGCCAGCAGTTTTCTTGGGACAGCCTACGAGCAGTACTTC | CASSFLGTAYEQYF
TRBJ2-1 | 17 | TRBD2 | TRBV10-2 | NA | TGCGCCAGCAGTGATCGTATAGTGGGGAGGGCCTACAATGAGCAGTTCTTC | CASSDRIVGRAYNEQFF